Listed here are 17 T cell receptor beta chains from one sample, sequenced in a study of Ad26.COV2.S vaccination and SARS-CoV-2 variants. Noted treatment: about 20 received Ad26.COV2.S at low or high dose, single or two shots; 5 received placebo; per-sample allocation not given. Day 63 after the first vaccine or placebo injection was the time point for sampling. The assay was immunoSEQ multiplex PCR, and TCRdb's table has in-frame clones only and misses some. The repertoire holds about 400,000 clones, with about 83% as singletons. Sample: peripheral blood, taken in a trial of Ad26.COV2.S vaccine versus placebo. The receptors were sampled from a person aged 18-65 years who received the Ad26.COV2.S COVID-19 vaccine or a placebo.

The rearrangement links TRBV20-1 to TRBJ2-3; D might be TRBD1 (5 bases). CDR1 and CDR2 (germline): DFQATT, SNEGSKA (reference sequence). There are 11 residues in the CDR3. Trimming shortened V by 5 bases and J by 8 bases, and 11 bases separated the two germline ends. The CDR3 region is CSADSSLTQYF. DNA for the CDR3: TGCAGTGCTGACAGTTCCCTTACGCAGTATTTT.

The chain links TRBV5-1 to TRBJ2-3; D gene ambiguous. Germline assignment: CDR1 SGHRS and CDR2 YFSETQ. Trimming took off 0 bases at V and 0 bases at J, with 8 bases between the two ends. This CDR3 has 15 amino acids. The CDR3 region is CASSLGILSTDTQYF. The CDR3 DNA reads TGCGCCAGCAGCTTGGGGATCCTTAGCACAGATACGCAGTATTTT.

V is TRBV5-4 and J is TRBJ1-1; TRBD1 agrees at 7 bases. Trimming took 4 bases from V and 4 from J; bases not matched to a gene: 10. Germline V lookup: CDR1 SGHNT, CDR2 YYREEE (reference sequence). The CDR3 is 15 amino acids. CDR3 bases: TGTGCCAGCAGCCCCCAGACAGGGAGGGGCACTGAAGCTTTCTTT. Translation gives CASSPQTGRGTEAFF.

This clone was seen just once. The V gene is TRBV5-1, the J gene TRBJ2-2; possible D gene TRBD1, 6 bases. Germline V CDR1 and CDR2: SGHRS, YFSETQ. The CDR3 contains 15 residues. The V end was cut by 2 bases, the J end by 3 bases, with 11 bases between. This CDR3 reads CASSFLQGYTGELFF. The CDR3 DNA is TGCGCCAGCAGCTTTTTACAGGGCTACACCGGGGAGCTGTTTTTT.

The chain uses TRBV19 and TRBJ1-1; D not certain. Per the germline V gene, CDR1 is LNHDA and CDR2 is SQIVND (reference sequence). The CDR3 length is 14 residues. V was clipped by 7 bases and J by 0 bases, with 12 bases between them. CDR3 region: CASTHPDLNTEAFF. The CDR3 bases are TGTGCCAGTACCCATCCCGATCTGAACACTGAAGCTTTCTTT.

The chain's CDR3 is CASSEGASYNEQFF. The CDR3 DNA reads as TGTGCCAGCAGTGAAGGGGCTTCGTACAATGAGCAGTTCTTC. The chain links TRBV25-1 to TRBJ2-1; a weak D match, TRBD1 (5 bases). Germline V gene lookup returns CDR1 MGHDK and CDR2 SYGVNS. This CDR3 is 14 amino acids long. Trimming cost V 2 bases and J 4 bases, with 9 bases left between them.

This rearrangement joins TRBV5-1 to TRBJ2-7; tentatively, D is TRBD1 (5 bases). Germline V gene data show CDR1 as SGHRS and CDR2 as YFSETQ. The CDR3 totals 12 residues. Trimming shortened V by 2 bases and J by 3 bases, and 6 bases separated the two germline ends. CDR3 sequence: CASSFDSYEQYF. Here the CDR3 DNA reads TGCGCCAGCAGCTTTGACAGCTACGAGCAGTACTTC.

The chain is built from TRBV3-1 (or the pseudogene TRBV3-2) and TRBJ2-1; D gene uncertain. Trimming removed 0 bases at V and 4 bases at J, with 10 bases between. Germline V gives CDR1 LGHDT, CDR2 YNNKEL (reference sequence). There are 15 residues in the CDR3. This chain's CDR3 is CASSQDLVTYNEQFF. The CDR3 nucleotides are TGTGCCAGCAGCCAAGATCTGGTGACTTACAATGAGCAGTTCTTC.

This sequence joins TRBV4-2 and TRBJ2-3; 7 nucleotides match TRBD2. This CDR3 spans 16 amino acids. Per the germline V gene, CDR1 is LGHNA and CDR2 is YNFKEQ. V gave up 4 bases and J gave up 1 base; unmatched junction bases: 8. CDR3 sequence: CASSPRRGEGTDTQYF. The CDR3 DNA follows: TGTGCCAGCAGCCCCCGTCGGGGGGAAGGCACAGATACGCAGTATTTT.

The CDR3 DNA sequence: TGTGCCAGCAGCAAGGACAGGGGCAGCACAGATACGCAGTATTTT. It specifies CASSKDRGSTDTQYF. This chain uses TRBV5-4 with TRBJ2-3; 9 positions agree with TRBD1. V was clipped by 4 bases and J by 0 bases; unmatched bases: 3. Germline CDR1 reads SGHNT; CDR2 reads YYREEE (reference sequence). The CDR3 runs 15 residues.

The rearrangement links TRBV6-2 or TRBV6-3 to TRBJ2-7, with a tentative D call TRBD2 (7 bases). The CDR3 has 14 amino acids. Germline values: CDR1 MNHEY, CDR2 SVGEGT. Trimming took off 2 bases at V and 4 bases at J, with 12 bases between the two ends. In nucleotides, the CDR3 is TGTGCCAGCAGTTACCGCGGGGGCTATTACGAGCAGTACTTC. It codes for CASSYRGGYYEQYF.

This clone was detected once. The rearrangement uses TRBV19 and TRBJ2-6, with TRBD1 identical over 8 bases. The CDR3 totals 16 residues. The germline CDR1 and CDR2 sequences are LNHDA and SQIVND (reference sequence). The V segment lost 7 bases and the J segment 2 bases; nucleotides outside the gene matches: 7. CDR3 sequence: CASNQGAHAGANVLTF. The CDR3 DNA sequence: TGTGCCAGTAATCAGGGGGCTCACGCTGGGGCCAACGTCCTGACTTTC.

V and J are TRBV9 and TRBJ1-6; weak D call: TRBD1 (5 bases). The CDR3 consists of 15 residues. Germline V CDR1 and CDR2: SGDLS, YYNGEE. The V end lost 0 bases, the J end lost 8 bases, and 12 bases lay between the germline ends. The CDR3 spells CASSVEPGRDSPLHF. CDR3 nucleotide sequence: TGTGCCAGCAGCGTAGAGCCAGGGAGAGATTCACCCCTCCACTTT.

The chain employs TRBV29-1 and TRBJ1-1; TRBD1 is a possible D gene (5 bases). Germline V gives CDR1 SQVTM, CDR2 ANQGSEA. The CDR3 has 13 amino acids. V gave up 7 bases and J gave up 1 base, with 13 bases separating them. In nucleotides, the CDR3 is TGCAGCGGCCTAGGGGTGGGGAACACTGAAGCTTTCTTT. This encodes CSGLGVGNTEAFF.

CDR3: CASSSGQGRVQETQYF. The CDR3 DNA reads as TGTGCCAGCAGCTCGGGGCAGGGTCGGGTCCAAGAGACCCAGTACTTC. The genes are TRBV7-9 and TRBJ2-5; D may be TRBD1 or TRBD2 (5 bases each). The CDR3 covers 16 residues. V lost 4 bases and J 1 base, leaving 16 bases between the germline ends. Germline V gene data show CDR1 as SEHNR and CDR2 as FQNEAQ (reference sequence). Filled out from reference TRBV7-9 and TRBJ2-5, the complete variable domain reads DTGVSQNPRHKITKRGQNVTFRCDPISEHNRLYWYRQTLGQGPEFLTYFQNEAQLEKSRLLSDRFSAERPKGSFSTLEIQRTEQGDSAMYLCASSSGQGRVQETQYFGPGTRLLVL.

The sample holds one count of this clone. V and J are TRBV3-1 (or the pseudogene TRBV3-2) and TRBJ1-2, with D perhaps matching TRBD1 (6 bases). Trimming removed 3 bases at V and 2 bases at J, with 13 bases between. The CDR3 totals 15 residues. Germline CDR1 LGHDT, CDR2 YNNKEL (reference sequence). The CDR3 DNA reads as TGTGCCAGCAGCCACCCCGGGACAAAAAACTATGGCTACACCTTC. This gives the protein CASSHPGTKNYGYTF.

The chain joins TRBV9 to TRBJ1-2, with a tentative D call TRBD1 (6 bases). Trimming took 6 bases from V and 4 from J, leaving 16 bases between them. CDR1 and CDR2 (germline): SGDLS, YYNGEE. The CDR3 has 14 amino acids. CDR3 loop: CASTEGGGSYGYTF. The DNA for the CDR3 is TGTGCCAGCACCGAAGGGGGAGGCTCCTATGGCTACACCTTC.